The clone carrying this T cell receptor beta chain was recorded a few times. What it recognizes is unknown. The data are from a study of blood T cells in healthy people across ages. General observations from the study: Age showed a roughly linear inverse relationship with TCR beta diversity per million T cells.

There are 15 residues in the CDR3. V was pared by 11 bases and J by 6 bases, with 23 bases between. Germline V gene lookup returns CDR1 ENHRY and CDR2 SYGVKD. The authors isolated at least 6 million PBMCs per sample. Using a J-beta primer mix together with a sample-barcoded 5' primer, a second PCR was run for roughly 6 to 11 cycles. TCRdb recomputed calls from the 5' RACE reads with MiXCR, one row per CDR3 protein. The repertoire holds 1.4 million to 1.5 million distinct CDR3 sequences, with 42% as singletons. Sequencing was done on a sample of blood. The chain combines TRBV10-3 with TRBJ1-5, with TRBD1 as a possible D gene (5 bases). This sequence was found in a woman younger than 35 in good health. The chain's CDR3 is CARPPGPLGPQPQHF. CDR3 bases: TGTGCCCGCCCACCCGGGCCGTTGGGACCTCAGCCCCAGCATTTT.